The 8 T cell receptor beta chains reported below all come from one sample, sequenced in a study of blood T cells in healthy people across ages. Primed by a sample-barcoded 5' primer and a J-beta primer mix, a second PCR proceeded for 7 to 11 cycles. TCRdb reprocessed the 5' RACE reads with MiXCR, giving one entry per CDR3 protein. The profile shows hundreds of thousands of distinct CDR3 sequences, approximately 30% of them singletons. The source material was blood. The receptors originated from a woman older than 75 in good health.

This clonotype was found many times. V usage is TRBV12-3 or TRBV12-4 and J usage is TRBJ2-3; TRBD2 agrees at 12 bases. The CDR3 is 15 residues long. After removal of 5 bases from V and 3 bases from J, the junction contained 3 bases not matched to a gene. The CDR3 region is CASSDGLAGTDTQYF. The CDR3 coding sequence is TGTGCCAGCAGTGACGGACTAGCGGGGACAGATACGCAGTATTTT.

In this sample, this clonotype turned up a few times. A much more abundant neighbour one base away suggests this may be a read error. The CDR3 spells CSARDVETQFF. The CDR3 region has the DNA TGCAGTGCTAGAGATGTGGAGACCCAGTTCTTC. The chain links TRBV20-1 to TRBJ2-1; D ambiguous. The CDR3 length is 11 residues. Germline V gene data show CDR1 as DFQATT and CDR2 as SNEGSKA (reference sequence). Trimming pared 0 bases from V and 13 bases from J, leaving 10 bases between.

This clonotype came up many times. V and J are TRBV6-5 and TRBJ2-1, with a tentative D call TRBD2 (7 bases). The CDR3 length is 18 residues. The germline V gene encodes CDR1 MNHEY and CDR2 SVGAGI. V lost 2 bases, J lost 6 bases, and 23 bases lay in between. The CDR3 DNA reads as TGTGCCAGCAGTTACGGGGCGGGGGCCGGTAAGAGGGGCAATGAGCAGTTCTTC. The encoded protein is CASSYGAGAGKRGNEQFF.

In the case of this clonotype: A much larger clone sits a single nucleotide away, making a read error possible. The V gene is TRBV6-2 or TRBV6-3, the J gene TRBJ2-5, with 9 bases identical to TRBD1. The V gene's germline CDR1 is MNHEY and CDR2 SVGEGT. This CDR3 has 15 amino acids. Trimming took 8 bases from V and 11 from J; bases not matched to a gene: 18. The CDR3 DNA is TGTGCCAGCGCCCGAGCTGGGACAGGGAGTAGAGAGCAGTACTTC. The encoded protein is CASARAGTGSREQYF.

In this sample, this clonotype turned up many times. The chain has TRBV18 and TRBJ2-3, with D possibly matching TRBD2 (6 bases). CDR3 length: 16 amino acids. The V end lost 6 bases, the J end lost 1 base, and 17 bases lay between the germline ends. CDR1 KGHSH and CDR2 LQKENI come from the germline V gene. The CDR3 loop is CASSPTGDARTDTQYF. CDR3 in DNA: TGTGCCAGCTCCCCAACGGGAGACGCCCGCACAGATACGCAGTATTTT.

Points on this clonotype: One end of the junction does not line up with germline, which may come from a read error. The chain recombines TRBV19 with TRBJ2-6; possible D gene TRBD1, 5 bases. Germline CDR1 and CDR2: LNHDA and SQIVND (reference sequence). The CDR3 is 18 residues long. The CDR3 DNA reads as TGTGCCAGTAGTTCCTCATTGTCCCTTAACTCTGGGGCCAACGTCCGGACTTTC. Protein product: CASSSSLSLNSGANVRTF.

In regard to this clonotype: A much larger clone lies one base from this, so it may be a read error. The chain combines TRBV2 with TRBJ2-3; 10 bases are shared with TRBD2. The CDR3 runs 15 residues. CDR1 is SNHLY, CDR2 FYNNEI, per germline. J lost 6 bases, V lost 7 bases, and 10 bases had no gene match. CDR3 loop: CASNASGGLSDTQYF. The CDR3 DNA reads TGTGCCAGCAATGCTAGCGGGGGCCTCTCTGATACGCAGTATTTT.

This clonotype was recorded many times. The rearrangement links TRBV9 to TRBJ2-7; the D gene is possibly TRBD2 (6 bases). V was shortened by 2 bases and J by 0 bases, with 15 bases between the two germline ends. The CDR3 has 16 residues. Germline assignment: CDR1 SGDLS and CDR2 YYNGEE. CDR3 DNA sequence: TGTGCCAGCAGCGTGGGACTCACCGCCAGCTCCTACGAGCAGTACTTC. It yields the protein CASSVGLTASSYEQYF.